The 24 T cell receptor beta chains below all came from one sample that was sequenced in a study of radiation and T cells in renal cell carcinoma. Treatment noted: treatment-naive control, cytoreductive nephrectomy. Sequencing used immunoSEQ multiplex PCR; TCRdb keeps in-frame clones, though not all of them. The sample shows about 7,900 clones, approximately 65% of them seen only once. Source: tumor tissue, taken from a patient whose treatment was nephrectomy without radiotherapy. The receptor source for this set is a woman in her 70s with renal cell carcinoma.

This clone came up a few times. CDR3: CASSEQLNTGELFF. CDR3 bases: TGTGCCAGCAGTGAGCAACTTAACACCGGGGAGCTGTTTTTT. The chain combines TRBV2 with TRBJ2-2; no firm D call. The CDR3 runs 14 residues. Germline V gives CDR1 SNHLY, CDR2 FYNNEI. The germline V and J ends were trimmed by 3 bases and 2 bases, with 7 bases remaining between them.

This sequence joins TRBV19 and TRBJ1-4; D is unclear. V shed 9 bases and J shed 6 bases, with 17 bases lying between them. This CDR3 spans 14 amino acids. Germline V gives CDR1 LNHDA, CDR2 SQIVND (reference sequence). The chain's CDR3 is CASSPGGAYEKLFF. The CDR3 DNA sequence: TGTGCCAGCTCACCGGGAGGAGCCTATGAAAAACTGTTTTTT. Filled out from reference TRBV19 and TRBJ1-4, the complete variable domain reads DGGITQSPKYLFRKEGQNVTLSCEQNLNHDAMYWYRQDPGQGLRLIYYSQIVNDFQKGDIAEGYSVSREKKESFPLTVTSAQKNPTAFYLCASSPGGAYEKLFFGSGTQLSVL.

Written as DNA, the CDR3 is TGTGCCAGCAGCTTAGTTCCCGGGATAGCGGGAGTTCAAGAGACCCAGTACTTC. Encoded protein: CASSLVPGIAGVQETQYF. The chain joins TRBV7-8 to TRBJ2-5; 9 bases are shared with TRBD2. The CDR3 totals 18 residues. The germline gives CDR1 SGHVS, CDR2 FQNEAQ. V lost 1 base, J lost 2 bases, and 11 bases stayed unmatched.

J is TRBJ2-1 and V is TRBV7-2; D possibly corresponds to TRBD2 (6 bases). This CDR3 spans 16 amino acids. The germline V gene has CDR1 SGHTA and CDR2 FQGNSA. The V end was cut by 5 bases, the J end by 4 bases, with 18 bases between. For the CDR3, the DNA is TGTGCCAGCAGCCGCGACGGGGGTTCAATGTACAATGAGCAGTTCTTC. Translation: CASSRDGGSMYNEQFF.

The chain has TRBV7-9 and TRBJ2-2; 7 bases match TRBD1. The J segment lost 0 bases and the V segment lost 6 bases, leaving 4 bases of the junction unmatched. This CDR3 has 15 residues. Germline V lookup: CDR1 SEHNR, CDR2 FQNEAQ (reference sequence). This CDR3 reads CASRTGQTNTGELFF. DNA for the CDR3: TGTGCCAGCAGGACGGGACAGACGAACACCGGGGAGCTGTTTTTT.

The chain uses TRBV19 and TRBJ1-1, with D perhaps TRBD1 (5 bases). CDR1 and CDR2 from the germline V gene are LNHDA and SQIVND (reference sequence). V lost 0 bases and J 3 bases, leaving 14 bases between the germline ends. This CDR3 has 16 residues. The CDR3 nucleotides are TGTGCCAGTAGTATAGATTGGCGCCGGGGGGACACTGAAGCTTTCTTT. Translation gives CASSIDWRRGDTEAFF. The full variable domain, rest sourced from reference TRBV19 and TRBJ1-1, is DGGITQSPKYLFRKEGQNVTLSCEQNLNHDAMYWYRQDPGQGLRLIYYSQIVNDFQKGDIAEGYSVSREKKESFPLTVTSAQKNPTAFYLCASSIDWRRGDTEAFFGQGTRLTVV.

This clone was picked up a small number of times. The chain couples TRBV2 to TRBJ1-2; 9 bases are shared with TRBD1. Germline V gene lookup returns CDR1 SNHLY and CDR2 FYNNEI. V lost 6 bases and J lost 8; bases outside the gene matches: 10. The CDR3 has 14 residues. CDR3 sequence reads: CASSTGTGLGGYTF. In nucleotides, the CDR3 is TGTGCCAGCAGCACCGGGACAGGGTTGGGCGGCTACACCTTC.

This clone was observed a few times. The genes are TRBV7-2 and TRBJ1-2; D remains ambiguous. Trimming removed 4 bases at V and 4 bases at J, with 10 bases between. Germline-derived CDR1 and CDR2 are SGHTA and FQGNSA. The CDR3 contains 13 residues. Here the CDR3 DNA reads TGTGCCAGCAGCTCCGGACGAGGCTATGGCTACACCTTC. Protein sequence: CASSSGRGYGYTF.

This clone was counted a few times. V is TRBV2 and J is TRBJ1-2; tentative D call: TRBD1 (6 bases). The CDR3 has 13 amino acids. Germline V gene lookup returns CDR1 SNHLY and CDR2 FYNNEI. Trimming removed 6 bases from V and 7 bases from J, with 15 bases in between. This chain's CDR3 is CASRDGARGGYTF. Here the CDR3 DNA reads TGTGCCAGCAGGGATGGGGCCAGGGGTGGCTACACCTTC.

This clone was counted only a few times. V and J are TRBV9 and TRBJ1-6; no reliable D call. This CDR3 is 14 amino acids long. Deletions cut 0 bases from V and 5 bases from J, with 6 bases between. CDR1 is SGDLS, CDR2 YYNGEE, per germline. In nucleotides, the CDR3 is TGTGCCAGCAGCGTAGGCCCAGATAATTCACCCCTCCACTTT. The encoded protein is CASSVGPDNSPLHF.

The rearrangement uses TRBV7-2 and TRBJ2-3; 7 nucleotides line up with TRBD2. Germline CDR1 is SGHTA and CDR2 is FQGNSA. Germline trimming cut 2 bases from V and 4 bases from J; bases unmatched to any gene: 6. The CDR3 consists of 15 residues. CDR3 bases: TGTGCCAGCAGCTTAATCGGGGGGTCGGCAGATACGCAGTATTTT. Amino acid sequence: CASSLIGGSADTQYF.

The CDR3 here is CASSFRGQDLEKLFF. In nucleotides, the CDR3 is TGCGCCAGCAGCTTTAGGGGCCAGGATCTTGAAAAACTGTTTTTT. The rearrangement uses TRBV5-1 and TRBJ1-4, with D tentatively TRBD1 (5 bases). V lost 2 bases to trimming and J lost 7 bases, with 15 bases between them. In germline, CDR1 is SGHRS, CDR2 YFSETQ. The CDR3 has 15 residues. The entire variable domain, with the rest obtained from reference TRBV5-1 and TRBJ1-4, is as follows: KAGVTQTPRYLIKTRGQQVTLSCSPISGHRSVSWYQQTPGQGLQFLFEYFSETQRNKGNFPGRFSGRQFSNSRSEMNVSTLELGDSALYLCASSFRGQDLEKLFFGSGTQLSVL.

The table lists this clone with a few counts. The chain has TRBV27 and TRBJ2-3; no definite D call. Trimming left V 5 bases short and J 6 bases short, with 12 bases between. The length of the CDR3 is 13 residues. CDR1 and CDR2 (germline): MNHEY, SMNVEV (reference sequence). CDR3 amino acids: CASSPTSEDTQYF. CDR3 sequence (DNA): TGTGCCAGCAGTCCCACCTCGGAGGATACGCAGTATTTT.

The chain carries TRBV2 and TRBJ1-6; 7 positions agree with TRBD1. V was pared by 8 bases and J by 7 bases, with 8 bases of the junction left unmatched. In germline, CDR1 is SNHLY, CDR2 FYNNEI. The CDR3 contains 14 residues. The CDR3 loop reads CASGTDSRNSPLHF. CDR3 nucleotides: TGTGCCAGCGGGACAGACAGTCGGAATTCACCCCTCCACTTT.

CDR3 residues: CASSLTELRGSPLHF. The CDR3 nucleotides are TGTGCCAGCTCACTAACGGAGTTAAGGGGTTCACCCCTCCACTTT. This sequence joins TRBV18 and TRBJ1-6; possibly TRBD1 for D (5 bases). This CDR3 has 15 residues. Germline values: CDR1 KGHSH, CDR2 LQKENI. Trimming removed 4 bases from V and 9 bases from J, with 16 bases in between.

The CDR3 nucleotides are TGTGCCAGCAAAGGAGGGGGGGATACTGAAGCTTTCTTT. Translation: CASKGGGDTEAFF. The chain joins TRBV27 to TRBJ1-1; D might be TRBD1 (6 bases). Trimming cost V 7 bases and J 5 bases, with 14 bases left between them. The CDR3 sequence is 13 residues long. CDR1 and CDR2 from the germline V gene are MNHEY and SMNVEV (reference sequence).

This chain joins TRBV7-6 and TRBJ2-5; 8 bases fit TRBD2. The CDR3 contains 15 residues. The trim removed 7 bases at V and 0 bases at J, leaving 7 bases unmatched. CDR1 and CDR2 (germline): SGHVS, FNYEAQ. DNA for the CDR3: TGTGCCAGCACCGCGCGGGGGGTGAACCAAGAGACCCAGTACTTC. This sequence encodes CASTARGVNQETQYF.

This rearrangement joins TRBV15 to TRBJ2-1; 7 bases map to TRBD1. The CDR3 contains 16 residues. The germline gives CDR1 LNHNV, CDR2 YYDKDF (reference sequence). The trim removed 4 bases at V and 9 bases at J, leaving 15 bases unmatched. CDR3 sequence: CATSNMTGKRGAEQFF. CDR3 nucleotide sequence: TGTGCCACCAGCAACATGACAGGGAAGCGTGGGGCTGAGCAGTTCTTC.

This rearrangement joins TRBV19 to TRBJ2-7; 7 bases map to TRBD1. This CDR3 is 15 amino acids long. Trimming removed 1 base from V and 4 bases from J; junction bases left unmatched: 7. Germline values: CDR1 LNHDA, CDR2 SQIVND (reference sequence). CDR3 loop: CASSIVADREYEQYF. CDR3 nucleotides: TGTGCCAGTAGTATAGTTGCCGACAGGGAGTACGAGCAGTACTTC.

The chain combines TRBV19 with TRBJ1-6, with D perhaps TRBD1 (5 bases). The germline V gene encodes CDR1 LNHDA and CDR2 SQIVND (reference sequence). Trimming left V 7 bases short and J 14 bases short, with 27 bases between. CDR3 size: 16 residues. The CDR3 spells CASKMLASRDPLALHF. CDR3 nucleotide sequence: TGTGCCAGTAAGATGCTAGCCTCGCGGGACCCCTTGGCCCTCCACTTT.

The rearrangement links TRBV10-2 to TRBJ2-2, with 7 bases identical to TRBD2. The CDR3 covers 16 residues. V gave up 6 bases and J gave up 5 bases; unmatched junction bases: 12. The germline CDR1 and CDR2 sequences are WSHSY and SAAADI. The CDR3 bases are TGCGCCAGCAGGGATGTGGTAGGGGAGGGAACCGGGGAGCTGTTTTTT. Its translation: CASRDVVGEGTGELFF.

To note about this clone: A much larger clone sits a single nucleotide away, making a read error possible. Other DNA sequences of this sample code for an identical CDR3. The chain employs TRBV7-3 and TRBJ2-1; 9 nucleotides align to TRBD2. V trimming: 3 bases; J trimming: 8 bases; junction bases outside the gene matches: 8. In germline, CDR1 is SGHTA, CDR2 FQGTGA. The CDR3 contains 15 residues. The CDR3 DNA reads TGTGCCAGCAGCTTCCTCGCGGGGGGGCGGGATGAGCAGTTCTTC. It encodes CASSFLAGGRDEQFF.

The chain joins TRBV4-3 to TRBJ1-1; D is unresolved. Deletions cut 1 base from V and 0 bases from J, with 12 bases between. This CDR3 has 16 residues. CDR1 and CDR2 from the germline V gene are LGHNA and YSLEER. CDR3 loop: CASSQGSGSLNTEAFF. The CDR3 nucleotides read TGCGCCAGCAGCCAAGGATCCGGCAGTCTGAACACTGAAGCTTTCTTT.

As DNA, the CDR3 is TGTGCCAGTGGTTCTTTCGGGACAGGGGGGCATCAGCCCCAGCATTTT. This encodes CASGSFGTGGHQPQHF. The V and J genes are TRBV19 and TRBJ1-5; 11 bases match TRBD1. The CDR3 covers 16 residues. Germline assignment: CDR1 LNHDA and CDR2 SQIVND (reference sequence). J lost 5 bases, V lost 8 bases, and 11 bases had no gene match.